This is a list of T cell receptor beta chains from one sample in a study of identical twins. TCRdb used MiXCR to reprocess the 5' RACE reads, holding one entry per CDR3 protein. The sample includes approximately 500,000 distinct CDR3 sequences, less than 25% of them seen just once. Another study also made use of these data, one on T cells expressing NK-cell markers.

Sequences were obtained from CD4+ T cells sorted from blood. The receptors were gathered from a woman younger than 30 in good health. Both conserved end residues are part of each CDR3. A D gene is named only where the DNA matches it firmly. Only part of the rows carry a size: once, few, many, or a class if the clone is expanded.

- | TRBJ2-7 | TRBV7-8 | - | CASSVARVGAYEQYF | TGTGCCAGCAGCGTAGCCAGGGTAGGAGCCTACGAGCAGTACTTC
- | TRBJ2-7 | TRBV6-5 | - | CASSYSKLGTASYEQYF | TGTGCCAGCAGTTACTCGAAGTTAGGGACCGCTTCCTACGAGCAGTACTTC
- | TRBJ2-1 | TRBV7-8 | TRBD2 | CASTGLAGGNRKQFF | TGTGCCAGCACCGGACTAGCGGGAGGCAATAGGAAGCAGTTCTTC
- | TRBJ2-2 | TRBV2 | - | CASREGGELFF | TGTGCCAGCAGGGAGGGTGGGGAGCTGTTTTTT
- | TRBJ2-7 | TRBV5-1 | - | CASSPGVDTPYEQYF | TGCGCCAGCAGCCCAGGGGTTGATACCCCCTACGAGCAGTACTTC
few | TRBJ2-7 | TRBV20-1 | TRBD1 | CSALQGVAYEQYF | TGCAGTGCTCTCCAGGGGGTGGCCTACGAGCAGTACTTC
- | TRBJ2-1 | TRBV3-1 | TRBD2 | CASSQEKLAGYEQFF | TGTGCCAGCAGCCAAGAGAAACTAGCGGGGTATGAGCAGTTCTTC
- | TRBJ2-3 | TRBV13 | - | CASSLRGGLTDTQYF | TGTGCCAGCAGCTTAAGGGGGGGGCTCACAGATACGCAGTATTTT
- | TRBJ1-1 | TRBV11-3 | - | CASTDGRRRTTEAFF | TGTGCCAGCACCGATGGCCGGCGTAGGACCACTGAAGCTTTCTTT
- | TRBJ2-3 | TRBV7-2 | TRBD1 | CASSRQGPIPTDTQYF | TGTGCCAGCAGCCGACAGGGGCCAATTCCCACAGATACGCAGTATTTT
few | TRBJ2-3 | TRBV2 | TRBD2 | CASSGSGGVGDTQYF | TGTGCCAGCAGTGGCAGCGGGGGTGTTGGGGATACGCAGTATTTT
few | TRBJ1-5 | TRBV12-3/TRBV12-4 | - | CASRSEASQPQHF | TGTGCCAGCAGATCCGAGGCGAGTCAGCCCCAGCATTTT
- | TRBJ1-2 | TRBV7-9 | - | CASSLVGPYTF | TGTGCCAGCAGCTTAGTGGGCCCCTACACCTTC
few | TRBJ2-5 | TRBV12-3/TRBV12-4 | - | CASVGGAETQYF | TGTGCCTCCGTTGGGGGCGCGGAGACCCAGTACTTC
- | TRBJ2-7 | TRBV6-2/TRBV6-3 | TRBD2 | CASSYPLAGFSYEQYF | TGTGCCAGCAGTTACCCTCTAGCGGGATTTTCCTACGAGCAGTACTTC
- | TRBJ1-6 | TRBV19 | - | CASKAGTRSPLHF | TGTGCCAGTAAAGCGGGGACCAGGTCACCCCTCCACTTT
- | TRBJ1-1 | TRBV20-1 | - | CSAPEGGFTEAFF | TGCAGTGCCCCCGAGGGGGGATTCACTGAAGCTTTCTTT
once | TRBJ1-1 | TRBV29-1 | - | CSVVRENTEAFF | TGCAGCGTTGTAAGAGAGAACACTGAAGCTTTCTTT
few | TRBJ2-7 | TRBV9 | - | CASSVGDRLSYEQYF | TGTGCCAGCAGCGTAGGGGACCGCCTCTCCTACGAGCAGTACTTC
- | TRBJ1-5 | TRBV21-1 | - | CASSKITPRHLSNQPQHF | TGTGCCAGCAGCAAAATAACCCCCCGACACCTTAGCAATCAGCCCCAGCATTTT
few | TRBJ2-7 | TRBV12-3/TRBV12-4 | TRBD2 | CASSRGTSGRIEQYF | TGTGCCAGCAGCCGAGGGACTAGCGGGAGAATCGAGCAGTACTTC
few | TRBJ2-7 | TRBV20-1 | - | CSARDQWQGTYEQYF | TGCAGTGCTAGAGATCAGTGGCAGGGTACATACGAGCAGTACTTC
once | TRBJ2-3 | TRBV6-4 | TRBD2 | CASSDRGGDTQYF | TGTGCCAGCAGTGACCGCGGGGGGGATACGCAGTATTTT
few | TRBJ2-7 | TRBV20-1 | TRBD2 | CSARDPGGSSYEQYF | TGCAGTGCTAGAGATCCGGGGGGAAGCTCCTACGAGCAGTACTTC
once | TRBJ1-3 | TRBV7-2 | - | CASSLLFGVEGGNTIYF | TGTGCCAGCAGCTTATTGTTCGGGGTAGAAGGAGGAAACACCATATATTTT
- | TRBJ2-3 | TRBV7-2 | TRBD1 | CASSSQTGGAGIDTQYF | TGTGCCAGCAGCTCCCAGACAGGGGGCGCGGGTATAGATACGCAGTATTTT
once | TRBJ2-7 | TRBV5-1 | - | CASSTERDEQYF | TGCGCCAGCAGCACGGAGAGGGACGAGCAGTACTTC